The entry that follows covers one T cell receptor (beta chain) sequence. Its antigen is unidentified. The germline CDR1 and CDR2 sequences are SGHNT and YYREEE (reference sequence). The CDR3 covers 14 residues. The V and J ends lost 0 bases and 7 bases respectively, with 8 bases between them. The data originate from a study of cytomegalovirus exposure and HLA in healthy donors. The PCR made use of 60 Vbeta and 13 Jbeta primers. The assay was immunoSEQ multiplex PCR, and TCRdb's table has in-frame clones only and misses some. The sample records roughly 120,000 clones, over 65% being singletons. The study's findings and limits: Among immune exposure information, only CMV serostatus was available. Most CMV-associated TCR beta chains were later found to appear HLA-restricted.

This receptor was obtained from a woman aged 25 to 45 in good health and CMV-seropositive. The sequenced sample consisted of PBMCs. The chain recombines TRBV5-4 with TRBJ1-6; D gene ambiguous. The CDR3 loop reads CASSLGPQNSPLHF. CDR3 sequence (DNA): TGTGCCAGCAGCTTGGGGCCTCAGAATTCACCCCTCCACTTT.